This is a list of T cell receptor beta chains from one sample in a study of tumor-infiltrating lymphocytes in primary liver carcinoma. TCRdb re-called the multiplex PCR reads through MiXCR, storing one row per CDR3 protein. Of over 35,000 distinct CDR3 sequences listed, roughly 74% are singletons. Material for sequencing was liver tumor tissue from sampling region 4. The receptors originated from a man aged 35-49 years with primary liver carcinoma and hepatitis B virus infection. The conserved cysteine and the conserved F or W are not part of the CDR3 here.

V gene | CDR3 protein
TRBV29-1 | SFATSTDTQY
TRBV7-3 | VSSLGPNSYNEQF
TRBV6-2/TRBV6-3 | ASSSRPMNYGYA
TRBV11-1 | ANSRDRVANYGYT
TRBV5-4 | ASSLEGTQY
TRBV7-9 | ASSPMGGGYQETQY
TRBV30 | AWSVRGNSYYEQF
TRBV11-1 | AGSFPGTSGTNNIQY
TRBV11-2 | GSSSGTGDNTQY
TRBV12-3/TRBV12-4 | ASSSSDGNIEAF
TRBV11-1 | ASSFTGTSGAKNILY
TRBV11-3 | ASSLGISNNEQF
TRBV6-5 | AGSRGGETQY
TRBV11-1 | ANSLTGSGECEQY
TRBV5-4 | PSSDPGLAGLANTGELF
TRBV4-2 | ASSHTGGQGNIEQF
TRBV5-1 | ASSLAGLETRY
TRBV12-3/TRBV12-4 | VSSSADWNTEAF
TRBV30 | TWGGEGEGSYDEQF
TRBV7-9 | ASRPRDRGQETQY
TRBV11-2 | VSSLLGGPFDYEQH
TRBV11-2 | ASSLDRGGRFHNEQS
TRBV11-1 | PSSFLDTGELF
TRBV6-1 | ASSTLTSGRSHGQF
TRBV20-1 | SARPRGVLTEAF
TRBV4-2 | ASCQVGTSGSGANVPT
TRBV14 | ASGQDRGNGQF
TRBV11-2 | ASSLRGGLTNQPQH
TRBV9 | ASSVEAGLAGGPV
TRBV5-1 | ANRTPSADRGQSTDTQY
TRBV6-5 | ASCLAGGTYTQY
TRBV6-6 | ASSYDIRTNTEAL
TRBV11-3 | ASGLGVSTNEQF
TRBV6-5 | DRSGQGHNEKF
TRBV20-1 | NARDEGQAATGELF
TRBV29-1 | SVDPGRGTDTQY
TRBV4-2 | ASSQMGYTGELF
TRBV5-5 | ASSHGGERYTEAL
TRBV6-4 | ASSDYSGSYNEQF
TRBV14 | ASSAVAWENNEQF
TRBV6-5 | VSSSKRAEIYNELF
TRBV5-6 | ASSLTPGQGNTGELF
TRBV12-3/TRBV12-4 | ASSVGGYGYT
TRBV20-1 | SARLPKATTDTQY
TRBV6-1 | ASIEEAGGSTGKLL
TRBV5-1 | ASSHRGQQGTQY
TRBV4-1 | ASRQLTLSGELF
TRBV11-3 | ASSLIANKQF
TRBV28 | ASTSGFMGNQSQH
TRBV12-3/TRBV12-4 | ASIPRGNLLTRY
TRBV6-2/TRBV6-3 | ACSYCGRTSGIYEQY
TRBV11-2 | VSSLRWTRENEQY
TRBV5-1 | ASSDRVPNTGELF
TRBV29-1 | SVVGAPPYGQY
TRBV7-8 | ASSIRGGRETQY
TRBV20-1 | GAPGQGVNQPQH
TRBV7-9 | AGGDGNYEQY